The clone carrying this T cell receptor (beta chain) has only a few counts. In the authors' workflow: Researchers report that nucleated cell counts were estimated from reference gene primer amplification. Method: immunoSEQ multiplex PCR; TCRdb's copy keeps in-frame clones and lacks some. V, J and clone size are taken as reported in that table, and D and trimming were inferred from the DNA itself. Here the sample spans under 60,000 clones, around 80% being singletons. The data were obtained in a study of blood T cell repertoires in COVID-19. Study information: Sources were T cells, B-cell-depleted T cells, or PBMCs; the material itself was cDNA or gDNA.

The clonotype comes from a human donor in a cohort sampled during active COVID-19. The sample comprised peripheral blood.

The CDR3 DNA sequence: TGTGCCAGCAAAGACAGGGTCGGGGAGCTGTTTTTT. Translating gives CASKDRVGELFF. V is TRBV6-5 and J is TRBJ2-2; 7 nucleotides agree with TRBD1. The CDR3 sequence is 12 residues long. From germline, CDR1 is MNHEY and CDR2 SVGAGI. V was clipped by 7 bases and J by 7 bases; unmatched bases: 3.